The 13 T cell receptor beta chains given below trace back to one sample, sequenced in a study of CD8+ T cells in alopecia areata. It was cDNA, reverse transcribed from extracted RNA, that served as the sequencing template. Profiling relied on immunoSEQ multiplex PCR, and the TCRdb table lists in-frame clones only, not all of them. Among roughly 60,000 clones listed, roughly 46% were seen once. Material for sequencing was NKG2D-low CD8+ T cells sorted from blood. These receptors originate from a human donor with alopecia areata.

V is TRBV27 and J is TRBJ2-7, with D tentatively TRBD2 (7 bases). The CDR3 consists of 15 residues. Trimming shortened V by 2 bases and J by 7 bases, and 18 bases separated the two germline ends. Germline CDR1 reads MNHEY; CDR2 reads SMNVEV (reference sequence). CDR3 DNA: TGTGCCAGCAGTTTAGGGGGGGGCCGCACTAGGGAGCAGTACTTC. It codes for CASSLGGGRTREQYF.

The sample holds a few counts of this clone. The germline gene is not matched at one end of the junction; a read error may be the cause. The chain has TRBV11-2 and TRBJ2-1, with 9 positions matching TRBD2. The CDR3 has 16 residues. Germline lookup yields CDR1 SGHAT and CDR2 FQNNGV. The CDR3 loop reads CASSQDLAGGRDEQFF. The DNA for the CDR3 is TGCGCCAGCAGCCAAGATCTTGCGGGAGGGCGGGATGAGCAGTTCTTC.

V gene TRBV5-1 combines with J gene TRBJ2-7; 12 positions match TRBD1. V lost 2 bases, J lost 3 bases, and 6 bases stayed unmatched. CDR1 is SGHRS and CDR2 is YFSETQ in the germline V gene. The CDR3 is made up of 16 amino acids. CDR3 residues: CASSFTGTGGGYEQYF. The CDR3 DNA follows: TGCGCCAGCAGCTTCACCGGGACAGGGGGCGGCTACGAGCAGTACTTC.

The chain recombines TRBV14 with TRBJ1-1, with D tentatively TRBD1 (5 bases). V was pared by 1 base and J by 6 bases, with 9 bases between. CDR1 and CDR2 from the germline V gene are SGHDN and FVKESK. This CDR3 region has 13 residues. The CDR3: CASSQAGDAEAFF. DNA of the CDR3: TGTGCCAGCAGCCAAGCGGGGGACGCTGAAGCTTTCTTT.

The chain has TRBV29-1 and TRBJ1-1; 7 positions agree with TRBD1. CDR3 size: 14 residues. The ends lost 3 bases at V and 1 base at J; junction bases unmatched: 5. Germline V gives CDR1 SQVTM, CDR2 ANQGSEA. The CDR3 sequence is CSVEGQTTNTEAFF. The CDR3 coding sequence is TGCAGCGTTGAGGGACAGACAACGAACACTGAAGCTTTCTTT.

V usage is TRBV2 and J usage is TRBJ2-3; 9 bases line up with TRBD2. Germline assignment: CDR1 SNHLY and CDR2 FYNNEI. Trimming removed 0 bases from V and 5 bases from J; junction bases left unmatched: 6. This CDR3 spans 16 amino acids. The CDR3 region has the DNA TGTGCCAGCAGTGAAGCAGCGGGGGGTGAGAAAGATACGCAGTATTTT. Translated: CASSEAAGGEKDTQYF. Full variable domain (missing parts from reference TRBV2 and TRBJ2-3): EPEVTQTPSHQVTQMGQEVILRCVPISNHLYFYWYRQILGQKVEFLVSFYNNEISEKSEIFDDQFSVERPDGSNFTLKIRSTKLEDSAMYFCASSEAAGGEKDTQYFGPGTRLTVL.

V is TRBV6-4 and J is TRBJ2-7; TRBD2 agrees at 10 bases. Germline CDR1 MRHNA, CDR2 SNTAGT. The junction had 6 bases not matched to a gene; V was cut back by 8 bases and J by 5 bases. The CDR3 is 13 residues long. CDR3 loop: CASDSGRIHEQYF. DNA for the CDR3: TGTGCCAGCGATAGCGGGAGGATCCACGAGCAGTACTTC.

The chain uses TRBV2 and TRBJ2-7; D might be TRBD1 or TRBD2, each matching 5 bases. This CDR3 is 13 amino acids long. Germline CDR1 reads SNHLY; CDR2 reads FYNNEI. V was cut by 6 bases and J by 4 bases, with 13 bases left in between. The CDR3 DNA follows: TGTGCCAGCAGCGGGACGGGCCTTTACGAGCAGTACTTC. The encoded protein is CASSGTGLYEQYF.

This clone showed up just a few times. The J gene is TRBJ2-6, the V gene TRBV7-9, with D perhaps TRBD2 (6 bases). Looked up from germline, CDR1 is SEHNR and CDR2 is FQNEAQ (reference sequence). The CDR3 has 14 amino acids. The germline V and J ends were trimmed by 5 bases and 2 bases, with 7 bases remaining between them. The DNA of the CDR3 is TGTGCCAGCAGCGGGACTCCTGGGGCCAACGTCCTGACTTTC. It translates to CASSGTPGANVLTF.

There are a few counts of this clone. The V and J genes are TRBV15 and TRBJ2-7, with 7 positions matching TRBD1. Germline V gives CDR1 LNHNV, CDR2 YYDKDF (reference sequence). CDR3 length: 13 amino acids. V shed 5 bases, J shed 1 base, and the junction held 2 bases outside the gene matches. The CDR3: CATSAGGSYEQYF. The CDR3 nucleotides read TGTGCCACCAGCGCAGGGGGTTCCTACGAGCAGTACTTC.

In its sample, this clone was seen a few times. CDR3 residues: CSVGGLGRRTGELFF. CDR3 coding DNA: TGCAGCGTTGGAGGTCTAGGCAGGCGCACCGGGGAGCTGTTTTTT. V is TRBV29-1 and J is TRBJ2-2; D ambiguous. The V gene's germline CDR1 is SQVTM and CDR2 ANQGSEA. Trimming removed 4 bases from V and 4 bases from J, with 16 bases in between. This CDR3 region has 15 residues.

The CDR3 region has the DNA TGTGCCAGCAGTGTAAAACACAGGGGAATAGTAGGCTACACCTTC. Translated, it gives CASSVKHRGIVGYTF. The V gene is TRBV25-1, the J gene TRBJ1-2, with TRBD1 matching 7 bases. Germline V gene data show CDR1 as MGHDK and CDR2 as SYGVNS. The CDR3 extends over 15 amino acids. With 4 bases clipped from V and 8 bases from J, the junction kept 13 bases outside the gene matches.

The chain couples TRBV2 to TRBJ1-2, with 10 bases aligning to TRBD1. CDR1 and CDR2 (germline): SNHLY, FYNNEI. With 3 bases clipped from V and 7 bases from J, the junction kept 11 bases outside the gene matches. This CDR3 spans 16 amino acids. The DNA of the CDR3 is TGTGCCAGCAGTGATGTGGAATCGACAGGGGGCCTTGGCTACACCTTC. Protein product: CASSDVESTGGLGYTF.